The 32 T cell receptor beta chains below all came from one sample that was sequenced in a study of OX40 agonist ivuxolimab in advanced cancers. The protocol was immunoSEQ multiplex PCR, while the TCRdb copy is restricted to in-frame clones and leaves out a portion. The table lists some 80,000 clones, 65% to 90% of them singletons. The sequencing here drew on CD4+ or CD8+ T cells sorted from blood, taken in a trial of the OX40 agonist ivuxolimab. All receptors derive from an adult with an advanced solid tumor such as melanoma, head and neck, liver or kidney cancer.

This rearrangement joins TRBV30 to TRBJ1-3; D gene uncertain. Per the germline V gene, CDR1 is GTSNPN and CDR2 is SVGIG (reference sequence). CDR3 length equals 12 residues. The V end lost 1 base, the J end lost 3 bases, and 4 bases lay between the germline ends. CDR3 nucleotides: TGTGCCTGGAGTGATAATGGAAACACCATATATTTT. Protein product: CAWSDNGNTIYF. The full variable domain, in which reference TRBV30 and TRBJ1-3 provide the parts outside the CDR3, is SQTIHQWPATLVQPVGSPLSLECTVEGTSNPNLYWYRQAAGRGLQLLFYSVGIGQISSEVPQNLSASRPQDRQFILSSKKLLLSDSGFYLCAWSDNGNTIYFGEGSWLTVV.

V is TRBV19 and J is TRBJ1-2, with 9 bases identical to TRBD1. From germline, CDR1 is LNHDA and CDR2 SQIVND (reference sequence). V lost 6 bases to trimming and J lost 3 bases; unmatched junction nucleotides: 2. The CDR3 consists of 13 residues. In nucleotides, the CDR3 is TGTGCCAGTAGGGGGACAGGGCACTATGGCTACACCTTC. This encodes CASRGTGHYGYTF.

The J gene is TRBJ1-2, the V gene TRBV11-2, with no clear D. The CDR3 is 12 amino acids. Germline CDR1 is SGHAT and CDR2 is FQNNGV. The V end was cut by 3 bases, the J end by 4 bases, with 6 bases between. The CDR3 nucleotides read TGTGCCAGCAGCTTGGAGTTCTATGGCTACACCTTC. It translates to CASSLEFYGYTF. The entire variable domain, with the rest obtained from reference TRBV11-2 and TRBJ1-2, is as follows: EAGVAQSPRYKIIEKRQSVAFWCNPISGHATLYWYQQILGQGPKLLIQFQNNGVVDDSQLPKDRFSAERLKGVDSTLKIQPAKLEDSAVYLCASSLEFYGYTFGSGTRLTVV.

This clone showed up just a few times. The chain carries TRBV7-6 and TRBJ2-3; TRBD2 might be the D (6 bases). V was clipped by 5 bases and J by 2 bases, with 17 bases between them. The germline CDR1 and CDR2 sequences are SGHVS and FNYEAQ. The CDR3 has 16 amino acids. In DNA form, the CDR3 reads TGTGCCAGCAGCCCCCAGTATGCGGGGTACACAGATACGCAGTATTTT. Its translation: CASSPQYAGYTDTQYF.

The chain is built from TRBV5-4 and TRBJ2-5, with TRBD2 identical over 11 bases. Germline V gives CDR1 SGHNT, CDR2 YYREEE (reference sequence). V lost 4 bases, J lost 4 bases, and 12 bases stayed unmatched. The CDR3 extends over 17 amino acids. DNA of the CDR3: TGTGCCAGCAGCCCCACTGTCCTAGCGGGGGGAATAGAGACCCAGTACTTC. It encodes CASSPTVLAGGIETQYF.

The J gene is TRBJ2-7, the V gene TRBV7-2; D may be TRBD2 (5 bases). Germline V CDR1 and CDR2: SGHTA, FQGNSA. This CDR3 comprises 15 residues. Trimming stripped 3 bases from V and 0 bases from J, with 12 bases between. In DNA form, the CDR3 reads TGTGCCAGCAGCTTGGGAGTGGCGGTCTCCTACGAGCAGTACTTC. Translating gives CASSLGVAVSYEQYF.

CDR3 in DNA: TGCGCCAGCAGCTTGGCGGGCGGGGGGGCAGATACGCAGTATTTT. Its translation is CASSLAGGGADTQYF. The chain combines TRBV5-1 with TRBJ2-3; 9 positions agree with TRBD2. This CDR3 spans 15 amino acids. CDR1 is SGHRS, CDR2 YFSETQ, per germline. V shed 0 bases and J 4 bases; nucleotides not matched to a gene: 3. Supplemented by reference TRBV5-1 and TRBJ2-3, the full variable domain reads KAGVTQTPRYLIKTRGQQVTLSCSPISGHRSVSWYQQTPGQGLQFLFEYFSETQRNKGNFPGRFSGRQFSNSRSEMNVSTLELGDSALYLCASSLAGGGADTQYFGPGTRLTVL.

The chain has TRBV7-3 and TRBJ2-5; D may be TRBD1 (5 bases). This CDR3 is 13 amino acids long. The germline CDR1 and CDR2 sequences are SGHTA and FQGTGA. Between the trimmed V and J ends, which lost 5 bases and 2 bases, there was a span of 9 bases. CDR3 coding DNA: TGTGCCAGCAGCGTTAGGGGACAAGAGACCCAGTACTTC. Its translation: CASSVRGQETQYF.

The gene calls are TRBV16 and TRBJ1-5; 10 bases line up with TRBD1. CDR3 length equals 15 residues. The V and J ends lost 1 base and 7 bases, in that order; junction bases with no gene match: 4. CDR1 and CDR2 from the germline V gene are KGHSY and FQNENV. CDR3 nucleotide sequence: TGTGCCAGCAGCCAATTCCGGGACAGGGGCCAGCCCCAGCATTTT. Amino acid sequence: CASSQFRDRGQPQHF.

CDR3 protein: CASSRDRAYGYTF. Here the CDR3 DNA reads TGTGCCAGCAGCAGAGACAGAGCTTATGGCTACACCTTC. The gene calls are TRBV7-9 and TRBJ1-2; perhaps TRBD1 as D (5 bases). Trimming left V 5 bases short and J 5 bases short, with 12 bases between. The CDR3 length is 13 residues. CDR1 and CDR2 from the germline V gene are SEHNR and FQNEAQ (reference sequence).

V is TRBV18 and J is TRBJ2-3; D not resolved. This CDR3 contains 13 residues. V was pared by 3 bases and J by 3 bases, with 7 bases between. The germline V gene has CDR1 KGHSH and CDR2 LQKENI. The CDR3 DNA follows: TGTGCCAGCTCACCGAGAGAGACAGATACGCAGTATTTT. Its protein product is CASSPRETDTQYF.

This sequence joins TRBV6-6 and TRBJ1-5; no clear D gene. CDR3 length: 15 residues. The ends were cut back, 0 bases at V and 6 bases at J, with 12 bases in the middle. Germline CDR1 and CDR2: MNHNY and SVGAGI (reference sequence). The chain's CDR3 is CASSYSPRSGQPQHF. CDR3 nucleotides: TGTGCCAGCAGTTACTCTCCCAGGTCGGGTCAGCCCCAGCATTTT.

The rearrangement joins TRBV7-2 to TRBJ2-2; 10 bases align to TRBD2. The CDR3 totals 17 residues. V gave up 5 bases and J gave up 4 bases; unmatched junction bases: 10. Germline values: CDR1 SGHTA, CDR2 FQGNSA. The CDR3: CASSPRVLAGSTGELFF. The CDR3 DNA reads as TGTGCCAGCAGCCCCCGGGTACTAGCGGGGAGCACCGGGGAGCTGTTTTTT. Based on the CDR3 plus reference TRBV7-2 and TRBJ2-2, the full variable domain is GAGVSQSPSNKVTEKGKDVELRCDPISGHTALYWYRQSLGQGLEFLIYFQGNSAPDKSGLPSDRFSAERTGGSVSTLTIQRTQQEDSAVYLCASSPRVLAGSTGELFFGEGSRLTVL.

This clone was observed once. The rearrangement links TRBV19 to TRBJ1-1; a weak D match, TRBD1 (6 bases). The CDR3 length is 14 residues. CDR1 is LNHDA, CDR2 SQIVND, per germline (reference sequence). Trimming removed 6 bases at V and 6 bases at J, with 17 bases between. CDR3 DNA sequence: TGTGCCAGTAGGTCAGACAGGAACAGCGCTGAAGCTTTCTTT. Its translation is CASRSDRNSAEAFF.

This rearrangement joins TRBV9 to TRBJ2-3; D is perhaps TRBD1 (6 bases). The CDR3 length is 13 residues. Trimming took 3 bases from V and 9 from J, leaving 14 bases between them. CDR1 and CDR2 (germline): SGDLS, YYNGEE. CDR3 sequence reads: CASSDRTGYTQYF. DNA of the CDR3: TGTGCCAGCAGCGACAGAACAGGGTACACGCAGTATTTT. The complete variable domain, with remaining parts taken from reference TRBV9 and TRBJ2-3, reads DSGVTQTPKHLITATGQRVTLRCSPRSGDLSVYWYQQSLDQGLQFLIQYYNGEERAKGNILERFSAQQFPDLHSELNLSSLELGDSALYFCASSDRTGYTQYFGPGTRLTVL.

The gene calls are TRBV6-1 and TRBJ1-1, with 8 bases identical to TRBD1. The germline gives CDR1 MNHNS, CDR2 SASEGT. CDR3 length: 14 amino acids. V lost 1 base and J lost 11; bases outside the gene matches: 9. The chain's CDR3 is CASSEGPGTGGAFF. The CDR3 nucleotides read TGTGCCAGCAGTGAAGGCCCGGGCACAGGGGGTGCTTTCTTT.

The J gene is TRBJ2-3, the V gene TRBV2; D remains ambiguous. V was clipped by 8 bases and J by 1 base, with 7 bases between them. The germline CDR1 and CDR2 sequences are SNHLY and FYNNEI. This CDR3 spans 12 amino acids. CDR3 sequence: CASETRTDTQYF. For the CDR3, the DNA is TGTGCCAGCGAGACACGCACAGATACGCAGTATTTT.

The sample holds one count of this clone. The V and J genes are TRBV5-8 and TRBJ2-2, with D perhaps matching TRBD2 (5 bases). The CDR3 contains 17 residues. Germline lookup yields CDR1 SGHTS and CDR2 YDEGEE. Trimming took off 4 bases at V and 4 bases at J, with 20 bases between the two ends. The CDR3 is CASSLVWTGMATGELFF. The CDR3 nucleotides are TGTGCCAGCAGCCTGGTGTGGACTGGCATGGCCACCGGGGAGCTGTTTTTT. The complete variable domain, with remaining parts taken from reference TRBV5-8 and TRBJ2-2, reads EAGVTQSPTHLIKTRGQQATLRCSPISGHTSVYWYQQALGLGLQFLLWYDEGEERNRGNFPPRFSGRQFPNYSSELNVNALELEDSALYLCASSLVWTGMATGELFFGEGSRLTVL.

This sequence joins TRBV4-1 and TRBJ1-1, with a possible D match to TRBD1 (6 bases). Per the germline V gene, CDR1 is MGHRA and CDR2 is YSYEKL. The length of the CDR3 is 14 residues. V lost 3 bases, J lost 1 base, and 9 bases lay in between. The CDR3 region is CASSQDSQNTEAFF. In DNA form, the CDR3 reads TGCGCCAGCAGCCAGGACAGCCAGAACACTGAAGCTTTCTTT.

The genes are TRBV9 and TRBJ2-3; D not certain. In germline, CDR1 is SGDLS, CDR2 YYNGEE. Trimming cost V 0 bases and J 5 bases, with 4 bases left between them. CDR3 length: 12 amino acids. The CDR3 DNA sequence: TGTGCCAGCAGCGTAGAGCGAGATACGCAGTATTTT. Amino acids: CASSVERDTQYF.

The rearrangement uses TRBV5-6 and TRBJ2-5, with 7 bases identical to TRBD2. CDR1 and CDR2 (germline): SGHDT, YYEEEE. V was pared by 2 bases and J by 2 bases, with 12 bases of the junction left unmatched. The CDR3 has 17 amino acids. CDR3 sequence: CASSFSPRGLGQETQYF. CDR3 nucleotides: TGTGCCAGCAGCTTTTCCCCGCGGGGGTTGGGGCAAGAGACCCAGTACTTC.

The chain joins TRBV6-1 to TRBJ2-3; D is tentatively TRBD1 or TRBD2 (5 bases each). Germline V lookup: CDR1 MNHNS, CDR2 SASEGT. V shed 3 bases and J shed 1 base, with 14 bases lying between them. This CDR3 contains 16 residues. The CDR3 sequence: CASSDLRGRGTDTQYF. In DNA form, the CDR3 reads TGTGCCAGCAGTGATCTCCGGGGACGGGGCACAGATACGCAGTATTTT.

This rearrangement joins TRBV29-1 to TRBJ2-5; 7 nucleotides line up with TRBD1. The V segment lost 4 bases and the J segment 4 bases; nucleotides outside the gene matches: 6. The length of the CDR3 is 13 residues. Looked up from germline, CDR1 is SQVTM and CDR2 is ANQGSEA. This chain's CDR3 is CSVAKGAGETQYF. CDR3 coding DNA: TGCAGCGTTGCGAAGGGGGCAGGAGAGACCCAGTACTTC.

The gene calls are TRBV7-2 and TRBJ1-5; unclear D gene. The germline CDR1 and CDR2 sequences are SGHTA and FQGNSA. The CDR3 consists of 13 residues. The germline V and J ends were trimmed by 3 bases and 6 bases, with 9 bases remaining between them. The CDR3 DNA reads TGTGCCAGCAGCTTGCGACGGGCTCAGCCCCAGCATTTT. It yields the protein CASSLRRAQPQHF. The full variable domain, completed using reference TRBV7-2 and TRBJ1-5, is GAGVSQSPSNKVTEKGKDVELRCDPISGHTALYWYRQSLGQGLEFLIYFQGNSAPDKSGLPSDRFSAERTGGSVSTLTIQRTQQEDSAVYLCASSLRRAQPQHFGDGTRLSIL.

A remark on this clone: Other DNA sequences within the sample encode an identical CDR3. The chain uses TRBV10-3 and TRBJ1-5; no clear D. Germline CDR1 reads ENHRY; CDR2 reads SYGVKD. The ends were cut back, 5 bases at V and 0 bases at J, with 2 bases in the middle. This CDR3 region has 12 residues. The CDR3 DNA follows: TGTGCCATCAGTAATAGCAATCAGCCCCAGCATTTT. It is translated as CAISNSNQPQHF.

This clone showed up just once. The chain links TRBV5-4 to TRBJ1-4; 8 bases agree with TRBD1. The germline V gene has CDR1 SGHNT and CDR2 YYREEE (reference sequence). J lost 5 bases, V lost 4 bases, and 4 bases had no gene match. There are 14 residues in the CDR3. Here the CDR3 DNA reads TGTGCCAGCAGCCCAAACAGGGGGAATGAAAAACTGTTTTTT. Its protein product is CASSPNRGNEKLFF.

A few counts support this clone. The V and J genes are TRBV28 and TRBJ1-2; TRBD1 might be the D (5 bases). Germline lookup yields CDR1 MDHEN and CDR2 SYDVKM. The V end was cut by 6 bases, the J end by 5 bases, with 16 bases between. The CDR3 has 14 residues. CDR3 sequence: CASRVGTEGYGYTF. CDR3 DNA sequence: TGTGCCAGCAGAGTCGGGACCGAAGGGTATGGCTACACCTTC.

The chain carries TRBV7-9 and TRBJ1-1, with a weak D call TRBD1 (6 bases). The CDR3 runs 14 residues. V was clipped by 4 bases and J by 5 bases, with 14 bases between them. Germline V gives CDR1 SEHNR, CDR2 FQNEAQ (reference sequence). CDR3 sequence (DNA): TGTGCCAGCAGCTCCCAACAGGGACGGACTGAAGCTTTCTTT. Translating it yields CASSSQQGRTEAFF.

The CDR3 region is CASSPSLGGTDTQYF. DNA for the CDR3: TGCGCCAGCAGCCCAAGCCTTGGGGGGACGGATACGCAGTATTTT. This chain joins TRBV5-1 and TRBJ2-3; D is perhaps TRBD2 (6 bases). Germline V CDR1 and CDR2: SGHRS, YFSETQ. There are 15 residues in the CDR3. The ends were cut back, 4 bases at V and 6 bases at J, with 18 bases in the middle.

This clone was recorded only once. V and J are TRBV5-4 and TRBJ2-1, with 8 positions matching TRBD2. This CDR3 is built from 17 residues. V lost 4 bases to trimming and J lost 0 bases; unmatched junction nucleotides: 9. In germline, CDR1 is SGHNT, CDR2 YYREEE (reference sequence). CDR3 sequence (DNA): TGTGCCAGCAGCCCCCGGGCGGGGGGTTCCTCCTACAATGAGCAGTTCTTC. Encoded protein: CASSPRAGGSSYNEQFF.

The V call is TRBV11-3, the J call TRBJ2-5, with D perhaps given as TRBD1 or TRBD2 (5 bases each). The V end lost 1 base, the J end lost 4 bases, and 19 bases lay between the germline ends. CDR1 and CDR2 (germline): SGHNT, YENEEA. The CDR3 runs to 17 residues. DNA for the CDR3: TGTGCCAGCAGCTTAGGAAACATCGGGGCAGGGCGAGAGACCCAGTACTTC. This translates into CASSLGNIGAGRETQYF. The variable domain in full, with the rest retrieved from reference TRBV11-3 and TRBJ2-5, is EAGVVQSPRYKIIEKKQPVAFWCNPISGHNTLYWYLQNLGQGPELLIRYENEEAVDDSQLPKDRFSAERLKGVDSTLKIQPAELGDSAVYLCASSLGNIGAGRETQYFGPGTRLLVL.

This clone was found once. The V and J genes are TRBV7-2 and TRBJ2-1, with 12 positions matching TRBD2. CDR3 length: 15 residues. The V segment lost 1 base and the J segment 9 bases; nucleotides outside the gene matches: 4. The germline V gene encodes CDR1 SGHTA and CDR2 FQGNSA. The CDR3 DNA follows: TGTGCCAGCAGCTTAGAGCTAGCGGGGGGGCTTGAGCAGTTCTTC. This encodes CASSLELAGGLEQFF.